This T cell receptor beta chain is from a study of shared clonotypes between healthy human individuals. The study, taken as a whole, reports: The sampled material consisted only of blood, and tissue repertoires are likely to differ. Generation probabilities of non-shared clonotypes were lower (relative to those shared by all four donors). Owing to a small donor count, the genetic and exposure-history diversity represented was limited.

The study separated CD4+ cells into CD45RA+ naive and CD45RA-negative memory subsets. To note about this clone: Its antigen is currently unknown.

Sequenced by immunoSEQ multiplex PCR; TCRdb stores in-frame clones only, minus some. This table has more than 2 million clones, nearly 97% appearing once. The CDR3 loop spans 14 amino acids. After removal of 5 bases from V and 6 bases from J, the junction contained 7 bases not matched to a gene. The V gene's germline CDR1 is MNHNY and CDR2 SVGAGI (reference sequence). The clonotype comes from a young man in good health. This rearrangement joins TRBV6-6 to TRBJ2-7; 10 nucleotides agree with TRBD1. Sequencing input: naive CD4+ T cells sorted from blood. Subset in this sample: CD45RA+ positively selected. For the CDR3, the DNA is TGTGCCAGCAGTCCCCCTCGGACAGGGGGCGAGCAGTACTTC. This encodes CASSPPRTGGEQYF.